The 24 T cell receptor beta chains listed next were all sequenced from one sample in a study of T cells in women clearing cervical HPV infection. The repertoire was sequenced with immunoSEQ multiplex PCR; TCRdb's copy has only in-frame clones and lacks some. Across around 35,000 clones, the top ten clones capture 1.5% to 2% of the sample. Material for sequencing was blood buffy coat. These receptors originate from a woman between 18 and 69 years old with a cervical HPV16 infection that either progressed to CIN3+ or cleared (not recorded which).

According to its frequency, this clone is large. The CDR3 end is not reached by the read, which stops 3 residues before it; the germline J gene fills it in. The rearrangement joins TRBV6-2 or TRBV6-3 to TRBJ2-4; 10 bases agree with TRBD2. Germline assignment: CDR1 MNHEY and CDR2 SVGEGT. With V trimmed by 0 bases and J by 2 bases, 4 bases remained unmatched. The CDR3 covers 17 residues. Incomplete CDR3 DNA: TGTGCCAGCAGTTACTCAGTAGCGGGAGGTCCCAAAAACATT. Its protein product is CASSYSVAGGPKNI. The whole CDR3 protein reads CASSYSVAGGPKNIQYF.

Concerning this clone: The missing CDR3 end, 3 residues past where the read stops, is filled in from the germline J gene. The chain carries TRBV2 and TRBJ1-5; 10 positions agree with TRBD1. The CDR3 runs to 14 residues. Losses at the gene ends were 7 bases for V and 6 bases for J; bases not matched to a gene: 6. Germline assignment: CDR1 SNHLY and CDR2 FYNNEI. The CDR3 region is CASTRQGAGQPQHF. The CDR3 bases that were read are TGTGCCAGCACCCGACAGGGGGCAGGTCAGCCC.

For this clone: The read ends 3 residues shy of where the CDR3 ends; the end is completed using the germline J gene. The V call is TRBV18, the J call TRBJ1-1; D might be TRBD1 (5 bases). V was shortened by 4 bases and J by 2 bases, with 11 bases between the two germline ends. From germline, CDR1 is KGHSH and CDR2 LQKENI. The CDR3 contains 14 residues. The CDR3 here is CASSLAGQNTEAFF. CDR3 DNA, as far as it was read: TGTGCCAGCTCACTGGCTGGACAAAACACTGAA.

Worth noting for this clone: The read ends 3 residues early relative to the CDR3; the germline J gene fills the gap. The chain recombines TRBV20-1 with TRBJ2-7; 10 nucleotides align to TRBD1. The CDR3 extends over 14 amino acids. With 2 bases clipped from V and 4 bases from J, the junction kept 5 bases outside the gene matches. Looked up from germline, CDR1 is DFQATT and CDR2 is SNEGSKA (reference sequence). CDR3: CSARRQGALYEQYF. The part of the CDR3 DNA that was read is TGCAGTGCTAGAAGACAGGGGGCTCTTTACGAG.

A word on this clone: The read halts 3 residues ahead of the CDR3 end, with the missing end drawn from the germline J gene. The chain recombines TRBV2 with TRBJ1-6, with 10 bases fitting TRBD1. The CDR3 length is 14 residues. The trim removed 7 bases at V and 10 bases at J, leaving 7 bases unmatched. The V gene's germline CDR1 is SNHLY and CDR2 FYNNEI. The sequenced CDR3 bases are TGTGCCAGCAATAAGGGGACAGGGGCCTCACCC. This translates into CASNKGTGASP. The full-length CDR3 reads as CASNKGTGASPLHF.

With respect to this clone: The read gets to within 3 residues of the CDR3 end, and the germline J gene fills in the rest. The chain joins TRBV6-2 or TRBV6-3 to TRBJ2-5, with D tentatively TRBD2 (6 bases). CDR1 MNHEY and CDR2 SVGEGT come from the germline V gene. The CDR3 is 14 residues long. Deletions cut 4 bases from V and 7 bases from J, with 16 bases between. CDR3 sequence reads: CASSSTSGWATQYF. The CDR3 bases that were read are TGTGCCAGCAGTTCGACCAGCGGGTGGGCGACC.

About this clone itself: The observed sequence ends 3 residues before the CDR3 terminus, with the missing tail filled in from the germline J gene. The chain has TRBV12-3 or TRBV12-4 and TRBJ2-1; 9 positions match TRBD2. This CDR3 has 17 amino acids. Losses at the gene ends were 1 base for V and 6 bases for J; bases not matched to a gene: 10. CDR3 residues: CASSLGERGEGGNEQFF. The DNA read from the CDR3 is TGTGCCAGCAGTTTAGGCGAGCGGGGGGAAGGTGGCAATGAG.

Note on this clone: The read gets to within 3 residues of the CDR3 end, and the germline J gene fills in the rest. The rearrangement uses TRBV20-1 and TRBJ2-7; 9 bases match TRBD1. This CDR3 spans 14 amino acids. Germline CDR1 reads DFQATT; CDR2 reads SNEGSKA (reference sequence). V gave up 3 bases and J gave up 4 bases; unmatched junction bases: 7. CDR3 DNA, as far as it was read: TGCAGTGCTAGTCGACAGGGGGGGCCTTACGAG. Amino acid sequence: CSASRQGGPYE. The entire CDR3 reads CSASRQGGPYEQYF.

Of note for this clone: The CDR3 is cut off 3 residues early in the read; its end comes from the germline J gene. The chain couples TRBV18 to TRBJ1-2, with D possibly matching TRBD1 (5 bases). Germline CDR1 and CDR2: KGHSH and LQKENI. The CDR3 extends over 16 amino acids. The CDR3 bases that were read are TGTGCCAGCTCACCTCGGGCGGGGGTCACCTACAATGAC. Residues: CASSPRAGVTYND. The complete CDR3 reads CASSPRAGVTYNDYTF.

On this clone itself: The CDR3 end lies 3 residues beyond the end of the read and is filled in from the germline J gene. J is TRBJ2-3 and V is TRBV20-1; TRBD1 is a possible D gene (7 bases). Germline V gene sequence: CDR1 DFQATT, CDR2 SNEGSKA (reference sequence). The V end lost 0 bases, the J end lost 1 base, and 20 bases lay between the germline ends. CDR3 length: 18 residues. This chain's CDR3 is CSARDFRSQGGRTDTQYF. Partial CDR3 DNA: TGCAGTGCTAGAGATTTTAGGAGCCAGGGGGGCCGCACAGATACG.

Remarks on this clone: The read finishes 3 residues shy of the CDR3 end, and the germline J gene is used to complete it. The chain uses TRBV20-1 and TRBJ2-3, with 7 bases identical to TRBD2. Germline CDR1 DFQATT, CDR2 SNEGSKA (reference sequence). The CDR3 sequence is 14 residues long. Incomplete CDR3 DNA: TGCAGTGCTAGACTAGCGGCGACCCAAGAGACG. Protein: CSARLAATQET. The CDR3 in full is CSARLAATQETQYF.

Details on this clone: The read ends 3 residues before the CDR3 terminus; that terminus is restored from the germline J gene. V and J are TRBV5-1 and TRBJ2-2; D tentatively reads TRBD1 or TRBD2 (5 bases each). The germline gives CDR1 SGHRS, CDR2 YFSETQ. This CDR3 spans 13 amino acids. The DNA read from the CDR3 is TGCGCCAGCAGCTTGCAGGGAGATGAAAAG. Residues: CASSLQGDEK. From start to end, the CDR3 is CASSLQGDEKLFF.

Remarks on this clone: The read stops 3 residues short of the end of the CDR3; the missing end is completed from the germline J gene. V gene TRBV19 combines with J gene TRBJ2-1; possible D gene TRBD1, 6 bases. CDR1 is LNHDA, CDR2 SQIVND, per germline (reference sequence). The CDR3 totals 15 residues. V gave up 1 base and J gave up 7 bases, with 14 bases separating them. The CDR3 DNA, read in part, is TGTGCCAGTAGTATAGGACAGGTCCCAGGGAATGAG. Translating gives CASSIGQVPGNE. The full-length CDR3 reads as CASSIGQVPGNEQFF.

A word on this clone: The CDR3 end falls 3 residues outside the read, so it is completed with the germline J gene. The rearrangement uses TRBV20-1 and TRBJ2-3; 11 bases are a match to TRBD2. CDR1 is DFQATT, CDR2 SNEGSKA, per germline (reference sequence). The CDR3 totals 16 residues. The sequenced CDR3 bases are TGCAGTGCTAGAGGACTAGCGGGACGGGACAAAGAGACG. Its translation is CSARGLAGRDKET. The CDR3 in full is CSARGLAGRDKETQYF.

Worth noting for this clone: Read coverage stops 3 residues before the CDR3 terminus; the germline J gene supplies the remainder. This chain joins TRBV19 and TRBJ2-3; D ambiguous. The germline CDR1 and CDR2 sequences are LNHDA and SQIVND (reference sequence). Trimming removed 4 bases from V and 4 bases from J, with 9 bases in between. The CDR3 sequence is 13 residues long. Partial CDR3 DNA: TGTGCCAGTAGTACGCTAGAGCCAGATACG. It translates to CASSTLEPDT. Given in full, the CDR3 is CASSTLEPDTQYF.

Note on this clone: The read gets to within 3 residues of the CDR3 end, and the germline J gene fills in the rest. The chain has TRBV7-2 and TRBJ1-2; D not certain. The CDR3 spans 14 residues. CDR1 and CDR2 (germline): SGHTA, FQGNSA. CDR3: CASSSPTSFRDYTF. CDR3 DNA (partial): TGTGCCAGCAGCAGCCCGACTAGTTTCCGCGAC.

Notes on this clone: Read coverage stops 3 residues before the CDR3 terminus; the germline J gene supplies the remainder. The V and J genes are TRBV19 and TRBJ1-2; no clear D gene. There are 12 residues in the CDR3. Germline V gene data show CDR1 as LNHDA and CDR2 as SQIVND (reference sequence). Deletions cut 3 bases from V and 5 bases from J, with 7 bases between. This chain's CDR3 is CASSIWQYGYTF. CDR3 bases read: TGTGCCAGTAGTATTTGGCAATATGGC.

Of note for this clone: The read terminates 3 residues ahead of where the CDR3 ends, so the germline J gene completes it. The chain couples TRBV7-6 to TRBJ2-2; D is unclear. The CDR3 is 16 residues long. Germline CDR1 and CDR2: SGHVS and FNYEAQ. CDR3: CASSLAKGQDNSPLFF. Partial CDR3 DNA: TGTGCCAGCAGCTTAGCGAAGGGCCAAGATAATTCACCG.

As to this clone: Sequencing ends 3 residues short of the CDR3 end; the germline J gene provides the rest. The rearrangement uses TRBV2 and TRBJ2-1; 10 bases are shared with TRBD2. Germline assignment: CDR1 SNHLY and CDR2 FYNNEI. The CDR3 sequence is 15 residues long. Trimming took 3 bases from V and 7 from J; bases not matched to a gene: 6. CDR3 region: CASSERSSGSNEQFF. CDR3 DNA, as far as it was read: TGTGCCAGCAGTGAGAGGTCTAGCGGGAGTAATGAG. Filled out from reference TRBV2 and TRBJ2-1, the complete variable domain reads EPEVTQTPSHQVTQMGQEVILRCVPISNHLYFYWYRQILGQKVEFLVSFYNNEISEKSEIFDDQFSVERPDGSNFTLKIRSTKLEDSAMYFCASSERSSGSNEQFFGPGTRLTVL.

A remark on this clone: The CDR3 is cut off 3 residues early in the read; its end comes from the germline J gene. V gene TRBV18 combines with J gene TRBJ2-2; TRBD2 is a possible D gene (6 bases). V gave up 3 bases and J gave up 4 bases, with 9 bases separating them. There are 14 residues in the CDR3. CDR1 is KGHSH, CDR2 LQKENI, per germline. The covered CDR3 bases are TGTGCCAGCTCACCCGAACTAGCCACCGGGGAG. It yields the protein CASSPELATGE. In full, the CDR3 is CASSPELATGELFF.

The part of the CDR3 DNA that was read is TGCAGTGCTATCAGGGGGCGGACTGAA. Its translation: CSAIRGRTE. In full, the CDR3 is CSAIRGRTEAFF. This chain links TRBV20-1 with TRBJ1-1, with 8 bases aligning to TRBD1. The read terminates 3 residues before the CDR3 end, so the remaining end is supplied by the germline J gene. The CDR3 loop spans 12 amino acids. The germline V gene encodes CDR1 DFQATT and CDR2 SNEGSKA (reference sequence). J gave up 5 bases and V 4 bases, and 3 bases lay outside the gene matches.

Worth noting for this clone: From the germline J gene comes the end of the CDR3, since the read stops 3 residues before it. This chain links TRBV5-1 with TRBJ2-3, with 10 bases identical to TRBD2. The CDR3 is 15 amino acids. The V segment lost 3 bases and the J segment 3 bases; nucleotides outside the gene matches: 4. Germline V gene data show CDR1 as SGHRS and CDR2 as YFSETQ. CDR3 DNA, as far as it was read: TGCGCCAGCAGCTCACTAGCGGGGTATACAGATACG. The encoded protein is CASSSLAGYTDT. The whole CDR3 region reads CASSSLAGYTDTQYF.

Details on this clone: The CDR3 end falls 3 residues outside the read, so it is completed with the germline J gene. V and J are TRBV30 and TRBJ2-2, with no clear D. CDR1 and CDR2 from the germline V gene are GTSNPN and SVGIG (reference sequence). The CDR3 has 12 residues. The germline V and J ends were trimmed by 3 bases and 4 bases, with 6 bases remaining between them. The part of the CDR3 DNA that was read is TGTGCCTGGAGCCACAGCACCGGGGAG. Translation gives CAWSHSTGE. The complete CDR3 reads CAWSHSTGELFF.

The sequenced CDR3 bases are TGTGCCAGCAGCCAGTCTGGCCTAGCCAAAAACATT. This gives the protein CASSQSGLAKNI. The whole CDR3 region reads CASSQSGLAKNIQYF. The chain employs TRBV6-2 or TRBV6-3 and TRBJ2-4; D gene ambiguous. The sequence runs out 3 residues before the end of the CDR3; the remainder is reconstructed from the germline J gene. V was cut by 6 bases and J by 0 bases, with 12 bases left in between. Germline V gene data show CDR1 as MNHEY and CDR2 as SVGEGT. This CDR3 has 15 residues.